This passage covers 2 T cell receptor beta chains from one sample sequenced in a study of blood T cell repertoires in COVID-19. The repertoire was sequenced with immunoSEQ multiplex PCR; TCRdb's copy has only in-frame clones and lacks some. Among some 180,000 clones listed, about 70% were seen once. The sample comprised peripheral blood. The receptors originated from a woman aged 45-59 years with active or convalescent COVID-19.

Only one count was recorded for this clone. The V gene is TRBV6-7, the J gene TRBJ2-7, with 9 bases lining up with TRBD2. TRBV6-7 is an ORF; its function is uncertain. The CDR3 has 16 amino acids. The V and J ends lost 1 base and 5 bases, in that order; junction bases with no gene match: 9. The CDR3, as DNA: TGTGCCAGCAGTTACTATCCGGCTAGCGGGAAGGACGAGCAGTACTTC. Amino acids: CASSYYPASGKDEQYF.

The CDR3 nucleotides read TGTGCCTGGACGGCAGGGGGCTCTGGAAACACCATATATTTT. It codes for CAWTAGGSGNTIYF. The chain recombines TRBV30 with TRBJ1-3; 7 bases line up with TRBD1. This CDR3 is built from 14 residues. Trimming cost V 4 bases and J 0 bases; bases outside gene matches: 3. Germline assignment: CDR1 GTSNPN and CDR2 SVGIG (reference sequence).